The T cell receptor beta chain described here comes from a study of cytomegalovirus exposure and HLA in healthy donors. For the study at large: An early data release held tens of millions of unique TCRs from HLA-typed donors. Study conclusions and caveats: In an earlier analysis, about 90% or about 30%: the productive usage of most TCR beta V segments. Rare TCR sequences predominated, though certain public TCRs were found in many donors.

A multiplex PCR was run with 60 Vbeta primers and 13 Jbeta primers. Only in-frame clones appear in the TCRdb table, and some are missing; sequencing was by immunoSEQ multiplex PCR. The sample lists 150,000 to 250,000 clones, 82% occurring once. Concerning this clone itself: The antigen is unknown. At one end, the junction sequence differs from germline, possibly due to a read error.

This CDR3 spans 11 amino acids. Germline V CDR1 and CDR2: SEHNR, FQNEAQ (reference sequence). This clonotype was obtained from a woman aged 45-65 years in good health and CMV-seropositive. Sequenced sample: PBMCs. The rearrangement joins TRBV7-9 to TRBJ2-1, with no clear D. CDR3 sequence reads: CSSSLAFEQFF. The CDR3, as DNA: TGTTCCAGCAGCCTTGCGTTTGAGCAGTTCTTC. Based on the CDR3 plus reference TRBV7-9 and TRBJ2-1, the full variable domain is DTGVSQNPRHKITKRGQNVTFRCDPISEHNRLYWYRQTLGQGPEFLTYFQNEAQLEKSRLLSDRFSAERPKGSFSTLEIQRTEQGDSAMYLCSSSLAFEQFFGPGTRLTVL.